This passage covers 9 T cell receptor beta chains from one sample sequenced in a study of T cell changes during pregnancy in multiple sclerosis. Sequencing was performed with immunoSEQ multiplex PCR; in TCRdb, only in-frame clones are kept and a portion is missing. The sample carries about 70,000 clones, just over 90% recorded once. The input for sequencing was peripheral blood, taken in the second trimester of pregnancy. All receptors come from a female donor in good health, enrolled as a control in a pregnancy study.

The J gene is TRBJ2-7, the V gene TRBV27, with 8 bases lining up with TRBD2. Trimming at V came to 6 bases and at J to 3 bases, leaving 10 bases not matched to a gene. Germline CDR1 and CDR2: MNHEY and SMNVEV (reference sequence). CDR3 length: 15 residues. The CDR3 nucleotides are TGTGCCAGCAGCCGACGGGGGGGTGGGAGCTACGAGCAGTACTTC. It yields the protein CASSRRGGGSYEQYF.

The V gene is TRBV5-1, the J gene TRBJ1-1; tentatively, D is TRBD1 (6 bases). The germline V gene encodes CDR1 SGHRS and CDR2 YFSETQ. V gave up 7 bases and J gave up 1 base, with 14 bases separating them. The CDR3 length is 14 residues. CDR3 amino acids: CASRTATGNTEAFF. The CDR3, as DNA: TGCGCCAGCCGGACAGCGACCGGGAACACTGAAGCTTTCTTT. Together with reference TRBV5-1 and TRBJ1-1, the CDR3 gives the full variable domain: KAGVTQTPRYLIKTRGQQVTLSCSPISGHRSVSWYQQTPGQGLQFLFEYFSETQRNKGNFPGRFSGRQFSNSRSEMNVSTLELGDSALYLCASRTATGNTEAFFGQGTRLTVV.

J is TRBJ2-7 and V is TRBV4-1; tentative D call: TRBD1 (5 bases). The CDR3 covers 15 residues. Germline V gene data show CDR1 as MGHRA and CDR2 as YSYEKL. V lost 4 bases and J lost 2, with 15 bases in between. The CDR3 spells CASSPVSTGTYEQYF. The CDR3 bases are TGCGCCAGCAGCCCAGTTTCTACAGGTACCTACGAGCAGTACTTC.

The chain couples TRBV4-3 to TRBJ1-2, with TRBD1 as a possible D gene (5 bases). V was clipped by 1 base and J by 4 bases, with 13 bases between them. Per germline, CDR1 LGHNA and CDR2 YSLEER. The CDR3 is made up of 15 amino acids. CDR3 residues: CASSQGRGEVYGYTF. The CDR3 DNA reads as TGCGCCAGCAGCCAAGGGAGGGGTGAAGTCTATGGCTACACCTTC.

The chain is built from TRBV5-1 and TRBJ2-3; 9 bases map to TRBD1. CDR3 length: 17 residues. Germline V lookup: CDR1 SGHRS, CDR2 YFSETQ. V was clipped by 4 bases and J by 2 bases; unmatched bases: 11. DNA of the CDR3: TGCGCCAGCAGCCCCCGAGGGGACAGGGCAGCCACAGATACGCAGTATTTT. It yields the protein CASSPRGDRAATDTQYF.

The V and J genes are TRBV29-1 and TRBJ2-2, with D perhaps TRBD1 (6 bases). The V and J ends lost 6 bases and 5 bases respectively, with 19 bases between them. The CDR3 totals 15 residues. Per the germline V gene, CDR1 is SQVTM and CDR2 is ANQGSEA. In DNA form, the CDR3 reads TGCAGCGTCCAGGGGCAGATAACCGGTACCGGGGAGCTGTTTTTT. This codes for CSVQGQITGTGELFF.

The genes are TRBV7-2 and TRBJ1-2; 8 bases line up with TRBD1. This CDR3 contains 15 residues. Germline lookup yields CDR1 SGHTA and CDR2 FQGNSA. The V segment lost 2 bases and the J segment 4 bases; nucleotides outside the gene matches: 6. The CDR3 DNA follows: TGTGCCAGCAGCTTACCCGGACAGGGCTCCTATGGCTACACCTTC. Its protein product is CASSLPGQGSYGYTF.

The DNA of the CDR3 is TGTGCCAGCCCCTCCGGGACAGGGTTTGGGGACACTGAAGCTTTCTTT. Its translation: CASPSGTGFGDTEAFF. The chain joins TRBV7-9 to TRBJ1-1; TRBD1 matches at 9 bases. This CDR3 spans 16 amino acids. Germline-derived CDR1 and CDR2 are SEHNR and FQNEAQ (reference sequence). The J segment lost 3 bases and the V segment lost 8 bases, leaving 13 bases of the junction unmatched.

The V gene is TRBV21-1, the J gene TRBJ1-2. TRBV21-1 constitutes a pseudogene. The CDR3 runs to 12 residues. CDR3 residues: CASSNTRDGYTF. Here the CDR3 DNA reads TGTGCCAGCAGCAACACTAGAGATGGCTACACCTTC.